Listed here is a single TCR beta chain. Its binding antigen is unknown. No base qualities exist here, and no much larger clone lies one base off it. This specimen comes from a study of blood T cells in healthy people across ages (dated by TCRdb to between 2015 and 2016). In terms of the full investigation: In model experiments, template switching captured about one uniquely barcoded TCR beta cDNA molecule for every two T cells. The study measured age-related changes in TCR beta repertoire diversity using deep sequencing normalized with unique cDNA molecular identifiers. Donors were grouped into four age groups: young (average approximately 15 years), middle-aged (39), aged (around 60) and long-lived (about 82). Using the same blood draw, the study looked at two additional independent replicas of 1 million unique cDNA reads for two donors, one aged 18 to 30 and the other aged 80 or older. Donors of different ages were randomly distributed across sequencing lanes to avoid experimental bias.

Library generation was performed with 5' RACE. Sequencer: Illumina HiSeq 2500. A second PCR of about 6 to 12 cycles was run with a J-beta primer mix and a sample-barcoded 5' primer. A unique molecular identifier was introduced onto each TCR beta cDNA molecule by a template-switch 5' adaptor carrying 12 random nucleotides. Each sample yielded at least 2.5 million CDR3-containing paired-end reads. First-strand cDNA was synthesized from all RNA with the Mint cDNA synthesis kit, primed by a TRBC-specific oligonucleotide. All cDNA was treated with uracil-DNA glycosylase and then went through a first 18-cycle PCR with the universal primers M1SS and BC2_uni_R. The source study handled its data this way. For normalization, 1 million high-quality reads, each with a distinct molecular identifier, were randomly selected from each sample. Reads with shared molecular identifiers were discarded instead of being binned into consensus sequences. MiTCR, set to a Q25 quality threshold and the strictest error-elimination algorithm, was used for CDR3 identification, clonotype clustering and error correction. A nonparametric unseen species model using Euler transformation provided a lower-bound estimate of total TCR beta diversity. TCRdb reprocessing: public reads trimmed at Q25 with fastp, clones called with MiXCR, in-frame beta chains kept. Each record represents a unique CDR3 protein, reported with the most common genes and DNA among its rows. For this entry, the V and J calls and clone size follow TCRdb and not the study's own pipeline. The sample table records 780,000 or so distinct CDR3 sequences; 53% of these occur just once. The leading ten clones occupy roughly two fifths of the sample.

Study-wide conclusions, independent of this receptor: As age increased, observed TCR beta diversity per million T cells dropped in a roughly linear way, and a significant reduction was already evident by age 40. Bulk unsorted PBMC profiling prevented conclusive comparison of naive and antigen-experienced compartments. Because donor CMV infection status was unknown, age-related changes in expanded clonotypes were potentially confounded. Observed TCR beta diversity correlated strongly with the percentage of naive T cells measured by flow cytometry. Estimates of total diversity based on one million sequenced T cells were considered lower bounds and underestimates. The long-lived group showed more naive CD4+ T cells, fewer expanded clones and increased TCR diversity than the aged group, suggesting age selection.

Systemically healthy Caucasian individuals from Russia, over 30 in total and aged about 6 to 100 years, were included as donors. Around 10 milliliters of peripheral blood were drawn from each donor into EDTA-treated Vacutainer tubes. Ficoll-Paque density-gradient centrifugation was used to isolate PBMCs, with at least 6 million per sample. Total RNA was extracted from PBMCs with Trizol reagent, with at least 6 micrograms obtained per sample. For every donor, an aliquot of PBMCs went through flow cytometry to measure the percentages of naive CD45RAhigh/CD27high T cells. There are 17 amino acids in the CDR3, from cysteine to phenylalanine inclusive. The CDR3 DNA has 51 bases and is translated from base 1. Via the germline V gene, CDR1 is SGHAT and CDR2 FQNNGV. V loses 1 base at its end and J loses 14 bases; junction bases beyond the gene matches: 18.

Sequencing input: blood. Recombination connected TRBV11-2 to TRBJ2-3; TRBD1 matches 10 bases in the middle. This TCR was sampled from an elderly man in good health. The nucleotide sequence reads TGTGCCAGCAGCTTAGCTTTCCGGACAGGGGGTAACAGATACGCGTATTTT. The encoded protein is CASSLAFRTGGNRYAYF.